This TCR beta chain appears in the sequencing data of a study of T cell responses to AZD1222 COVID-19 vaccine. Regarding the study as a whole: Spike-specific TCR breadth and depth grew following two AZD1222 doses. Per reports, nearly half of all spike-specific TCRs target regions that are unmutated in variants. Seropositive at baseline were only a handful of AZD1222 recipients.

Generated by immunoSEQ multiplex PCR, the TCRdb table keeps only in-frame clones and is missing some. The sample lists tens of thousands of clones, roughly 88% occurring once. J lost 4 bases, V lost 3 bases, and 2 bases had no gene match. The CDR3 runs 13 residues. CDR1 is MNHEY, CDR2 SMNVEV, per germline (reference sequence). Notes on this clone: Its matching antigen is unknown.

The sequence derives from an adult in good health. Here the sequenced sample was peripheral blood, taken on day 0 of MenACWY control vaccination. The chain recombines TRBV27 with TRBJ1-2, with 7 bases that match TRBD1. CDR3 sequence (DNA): TGTGCCAGCAGTTTCAGGGGGTCCTATGGCTACACCTTC. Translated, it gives CASSFRGSYGYTF.